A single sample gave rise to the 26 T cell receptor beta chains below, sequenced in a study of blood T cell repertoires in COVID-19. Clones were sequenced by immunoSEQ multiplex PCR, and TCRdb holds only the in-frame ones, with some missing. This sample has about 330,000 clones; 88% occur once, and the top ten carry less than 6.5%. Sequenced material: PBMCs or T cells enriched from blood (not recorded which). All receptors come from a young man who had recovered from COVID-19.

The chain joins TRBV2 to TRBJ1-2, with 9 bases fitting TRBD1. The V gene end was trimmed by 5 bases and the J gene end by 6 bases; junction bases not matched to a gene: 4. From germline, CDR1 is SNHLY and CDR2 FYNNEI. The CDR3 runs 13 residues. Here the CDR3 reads CASSMGQGDGYTF. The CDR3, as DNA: TGTGCCAGCAGTATGGGACAGGGAGATGGCTACACCTTC.

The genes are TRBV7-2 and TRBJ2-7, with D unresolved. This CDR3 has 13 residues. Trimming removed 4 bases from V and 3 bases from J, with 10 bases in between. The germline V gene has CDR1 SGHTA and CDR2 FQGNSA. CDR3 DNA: TGTGCCAGCAGCTCAACGATCTACTACGAGCAGTACTTC. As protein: CASSSTIYYEQYF.

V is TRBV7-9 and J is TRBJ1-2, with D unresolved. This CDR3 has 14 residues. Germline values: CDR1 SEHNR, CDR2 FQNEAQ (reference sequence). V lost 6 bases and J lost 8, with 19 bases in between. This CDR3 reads CASSPTGSAVGYTF. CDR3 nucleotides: TGTGCCAGCAGTCCCACGGGTTCGGCTGTCGGCTACACCTTC.

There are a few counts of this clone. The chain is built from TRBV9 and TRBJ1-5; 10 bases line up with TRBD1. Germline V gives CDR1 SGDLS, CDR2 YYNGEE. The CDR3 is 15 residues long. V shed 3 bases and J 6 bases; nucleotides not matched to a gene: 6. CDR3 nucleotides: TGTGCCAGCAGCGAACGGGGACAGGGGAGTCAGCCCCAGCATTTT. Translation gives CASSERGQGSQPQHF.

CDR3 amino acids: CASSAWGQGASYGYTF. DNA of the CDR3: TGTGCCAGCAGTGCCTGGGGGCAGGGGGCAAGCTATGGCTACACCTTC. V usage is TRBV6-1 and J usage is TRBJ1-2, with 8 bases matching TRBD1. The CDR3 is 16 residues long. Germline lookup yields CDR1 MNHNS and CDR2 SASEGT. Trimming at V came to 4 bases and at J to 4 bases, leaving 11 bases not matched to a gene.

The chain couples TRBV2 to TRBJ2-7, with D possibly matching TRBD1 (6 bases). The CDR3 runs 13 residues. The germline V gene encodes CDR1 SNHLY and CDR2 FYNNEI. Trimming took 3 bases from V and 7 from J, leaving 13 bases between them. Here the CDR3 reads CASSENREGEQYF. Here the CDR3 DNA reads TGTGCCAGCAGTGAGAACAGGGAAGGTGAGCAGTACTTC.

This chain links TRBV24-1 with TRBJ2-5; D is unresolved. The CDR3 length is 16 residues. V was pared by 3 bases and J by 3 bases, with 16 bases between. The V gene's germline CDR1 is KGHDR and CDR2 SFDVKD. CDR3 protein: CATSDPVDLGEETQYF. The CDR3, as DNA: TGTGCCACCAGTGATCCGGTGGATTTAGGAGAAGAGACCCAGTACTTC.

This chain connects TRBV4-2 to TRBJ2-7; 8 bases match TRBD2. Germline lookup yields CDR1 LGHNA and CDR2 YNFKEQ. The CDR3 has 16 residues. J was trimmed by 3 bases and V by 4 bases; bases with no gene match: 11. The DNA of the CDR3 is TGTGCCAGCAGCCTCCGGGTGGGTAGCGGGGACTACGAGCAGTACTTC. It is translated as CASSLRVGSGDYEQYF.

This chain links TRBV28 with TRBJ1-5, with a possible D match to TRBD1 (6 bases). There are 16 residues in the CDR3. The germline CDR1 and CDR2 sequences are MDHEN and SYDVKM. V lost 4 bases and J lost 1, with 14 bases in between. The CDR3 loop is CASSSWTVSSNQPQHF. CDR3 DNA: TGTGCCAGCAGTTCCTGGACAGTTTCCAGCAATCAGCCCCAGCATTTT.

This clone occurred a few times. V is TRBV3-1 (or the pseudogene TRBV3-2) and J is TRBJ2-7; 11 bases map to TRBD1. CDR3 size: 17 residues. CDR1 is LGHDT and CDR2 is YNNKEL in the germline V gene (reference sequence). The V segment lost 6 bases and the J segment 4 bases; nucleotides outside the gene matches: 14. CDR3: CASSFGQGAQGGYEQYF. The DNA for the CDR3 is TGTGCCAGCAGTTTCGGACAGGGGGCCCAAGGGGGTTACGAGCAGTACTTC.

The CDR3: CASRVPGIGYTF. In nucleotides, the CDR3 is TGTGCCAGCCGTGTACCAGGGATCGGCTACACCTTC. The chain combines TRBV28 with TRBJ1-2, with D possibly matching TRBD1 (5 bases). Germline lookup yields CDR1 MDHEN and CDR2 SYDVKM. This CDR3 region has 12 residues. Trimming removed 8 bases at V and 8 bases at J, with 15 bases between.

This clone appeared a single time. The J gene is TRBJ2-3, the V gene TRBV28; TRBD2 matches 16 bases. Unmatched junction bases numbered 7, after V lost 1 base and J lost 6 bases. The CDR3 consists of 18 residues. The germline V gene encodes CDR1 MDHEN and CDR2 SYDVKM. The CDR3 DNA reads TGTGCCAGCAGTTTATTCTCCGGGACTAGCGGGGGGGCGGATACGCAGTATTTT. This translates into CASSLFSGTSGGADTQYF.

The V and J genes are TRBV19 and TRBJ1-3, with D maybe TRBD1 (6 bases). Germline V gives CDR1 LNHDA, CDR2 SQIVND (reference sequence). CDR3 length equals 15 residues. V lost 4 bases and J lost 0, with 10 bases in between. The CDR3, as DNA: TGTGCCAGTAGTAGCCTGGGGGCCTCTGGAAACACCATATATTTT. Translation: CASSSLGASGNTIYF.

In nucleotides, the CDR3 is TGTGCCAGCAGCTTAGTACAGGAGAACACTGAAGCTTTCTTT. Its protein is CASSLVQENTEAFF. The chain combines TRBV13 with TRBJ1-1; a weak D match, TRBD1 (5 bases). The CDR3 consists of 14 residues. V was pared by 1 base and J by 1 base, with 7 bases between. Germline V CDR1 and CDR2: PRHDT, FYEKMQ (reference sequence).

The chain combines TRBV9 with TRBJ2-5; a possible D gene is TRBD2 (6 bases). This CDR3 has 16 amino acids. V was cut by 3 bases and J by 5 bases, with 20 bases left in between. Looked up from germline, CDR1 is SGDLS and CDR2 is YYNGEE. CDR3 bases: TGTGCCAGCAGCGCCTCAGAACTAGCTCAACGGGAGACCCAGTACTTC. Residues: CASSASELAQRETQYF.

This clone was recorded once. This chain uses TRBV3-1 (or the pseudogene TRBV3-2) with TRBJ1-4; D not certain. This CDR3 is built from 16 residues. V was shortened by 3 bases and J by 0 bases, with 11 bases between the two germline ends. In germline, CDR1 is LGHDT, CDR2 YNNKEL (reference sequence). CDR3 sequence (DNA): TGTGCCAGCAGCCACCAAAGTCGAGCAACTAATGAAAAACTGTTTTTT. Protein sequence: CASSHQSRATNEKLFF.

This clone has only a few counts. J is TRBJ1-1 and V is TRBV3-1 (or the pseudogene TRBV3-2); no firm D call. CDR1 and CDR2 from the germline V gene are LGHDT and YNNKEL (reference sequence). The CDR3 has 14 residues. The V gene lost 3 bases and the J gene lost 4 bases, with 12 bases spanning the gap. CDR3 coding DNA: TGTGCCAGCAGCCAGAGCAGGCTACGCACTGAAGCTTTCTTT. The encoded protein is CASSQSRLRTEAFF.

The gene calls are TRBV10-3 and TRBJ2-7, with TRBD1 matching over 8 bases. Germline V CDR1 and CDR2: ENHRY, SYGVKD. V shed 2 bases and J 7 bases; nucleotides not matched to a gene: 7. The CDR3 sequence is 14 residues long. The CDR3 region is CAISEGQGLGEQYF. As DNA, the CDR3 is TGTGCCATCAGTGAGGGACAGGGTTTGGGTGAGCAGTACTTC.

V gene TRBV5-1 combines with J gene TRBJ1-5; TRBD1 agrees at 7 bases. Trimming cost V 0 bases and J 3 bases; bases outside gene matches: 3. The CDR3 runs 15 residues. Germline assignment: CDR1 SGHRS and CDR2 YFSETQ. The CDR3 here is CASSLGQGHNQPQHF. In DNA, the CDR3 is TGCGCCAGCAGCTTGGGACAGGGCCACAATCAGCCCCAGCATTTT.

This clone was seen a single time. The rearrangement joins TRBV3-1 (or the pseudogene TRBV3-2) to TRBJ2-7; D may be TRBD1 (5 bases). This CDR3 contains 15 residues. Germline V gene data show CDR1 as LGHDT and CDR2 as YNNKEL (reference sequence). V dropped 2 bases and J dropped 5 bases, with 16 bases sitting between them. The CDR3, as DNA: TGTGCCAGCAGCCAACCCGGCAGGGCGATCAACGAGCAGTACTTC. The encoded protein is CASSQPGRAINEQYF.

This chain's CDR3 is CASSVDRNTNYGYTF. CDR3 DNA: TGTGCCAGCAGCGTAGACAGGAACACTAACTATGGCTACACCTTC. V and J are TRBV9 and TRBJ1-2; D might be TRBD1 (5 bases). The CDR3 is 15 residues long. Per the germline V gene, CDR1 is SGDLS and CDR2 is YYNGEE. V shed 0 bases and J shed 0 bases, with 9 bases lying between them.

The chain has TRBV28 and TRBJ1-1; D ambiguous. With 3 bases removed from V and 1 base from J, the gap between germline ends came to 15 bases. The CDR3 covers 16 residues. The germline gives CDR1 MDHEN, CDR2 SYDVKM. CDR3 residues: CASSFPLGLGNTEAFF. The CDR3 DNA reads TGTGCCAGCAGTTTCCCCTTGGGCCTCGGGAACACTGAAGCTTTCTTT.

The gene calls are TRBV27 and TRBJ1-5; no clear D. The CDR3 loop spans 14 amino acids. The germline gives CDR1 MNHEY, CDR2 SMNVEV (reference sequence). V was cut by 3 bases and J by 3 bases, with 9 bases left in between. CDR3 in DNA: TGTGCCAGCAGTTTGAGGAGCTTCAATCAGCCCCAGCATTTT. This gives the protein CASSLRSFNQPQHF.

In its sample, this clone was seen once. CDR3 bases: TGTGCCAGCAGCTTATCGCAGCAAGAGACCCAGTACTTC. The encoded protein is CASSLSQQETQYF. The chain is built from TRBV11-3 and TRBJ2-5; D gene unclear. V lost 2 bases to trimming and J lost 2 bases, with 6 bases between them. The V gene's germline CDR1 is SGHNT and CDR2 YENEEA. CDR3 length: 13 residues. Based on the CDR3 plus reference TRBV11-3 and TRBJ2-5, the full variable domain is EAGVVQSPRYKIIEKKQPVAFWCNPISGHNTLYWYLQNLGQGPELLIRYENEEAVDDSQLPKDRFSAERLKGVDSTLKIQPAELGDSAVYLCASSLSQQETQYFGPGTRLLVL.

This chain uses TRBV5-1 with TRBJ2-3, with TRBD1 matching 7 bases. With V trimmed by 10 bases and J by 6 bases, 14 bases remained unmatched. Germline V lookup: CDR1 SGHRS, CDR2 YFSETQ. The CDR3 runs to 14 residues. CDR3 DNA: TGCGCCGGGCGAACCGGGACAGCTCACGATACGCAGTATTTT. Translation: CAGRTGTAHDTQYF. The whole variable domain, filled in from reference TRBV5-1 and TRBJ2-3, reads KAGVTQTPRYLIKTRGQQVTLSCSPISGHRSVSWYQQTPGQGLQFLFEYFSETQRNKGNFPGRFSGRQFSNSRSEMNVSTLELGDSALYLCAGRTGTAHDTQYFGPGTRLTVL.

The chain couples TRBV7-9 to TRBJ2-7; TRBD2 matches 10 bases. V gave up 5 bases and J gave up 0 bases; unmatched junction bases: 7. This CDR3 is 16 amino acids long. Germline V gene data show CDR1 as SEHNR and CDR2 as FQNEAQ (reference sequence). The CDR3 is CASSDSLAGLSYEQYF. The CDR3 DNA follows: TGTGCCAGCAGCGACTCACTAGCGGGGCTCTCCTACGAGCAGTACTTC.